A selection of T cell receptor beta chains follows, all from one sample in a study of blood T cell repertoires in COVID-19. Here immunoSEQ multiplex PCR was the method, and the copy in TCRdb shows in-frame clones only, minus some. The sample includes about 99,000 clones, about 80% seen only once; the top ten take more than 10%. The sample taken for sequencing was peripheral blood. The receptor set was obtained from a human donor in a cohort sampled during active COVID-19. CDR3s include the opening cysteine and the closing phenylalanine or tryptophan. Fields, in order: V gene, clone size, J gene, D gene, CDR3 protein, CDR3 DNA. A D gene is named only where the DNA matches it firmly. Size tells how often a clone was seen (once, few, many) or the class of an expanded clone, and some rows leave it out.

>TRBV7-3|few|TRBJ2-3|NA
CASSVHGAEATDTQYF
TGTGCCAGCAGCGTCCATGGGGCCGAAGCAACAGATACGCAGTATTTT
>TRBV18|NA|TRBJ1-2|NA
CASSPFWPGNNYGYTF
TGTGCCAGCTCACCATTCTGGCCAGGGAATAACTATGGCTACACCTTC
>TRBV27|NA|TRBJ2-7|NA
CASSPQGYEQYF
TGTGCCAGCAGTCCTCAGGGTTACGAGCAGTACTTC
>TRBV29-1|NA|TRBJ1-2|NA
CSVDLGGYTF
TGCAGCGTTGATCTCGGGGGCTACACCTTC
>TRBV5-3|NA|TRBJ1-1|NA
CARSCPRGMNTEAFF
TGTGCCAGAAGCTGCCCCCGAGGGATGAACACTGAAGCTTTCTTT
>TRBV9|few|TRBJ2-2|NA
CASSVSLGNTGELFF
TGTGCCAGCAGCGTCTCTCTAGGTAACACCGGGGAGCTGTTTTTT
>TRBV4-3|few|TRBJ1-5|NA
CASSPQGPEPQHF
TGCGCCAGCAGCCCCCAGGGCCCGGAGCCCCAGCATTTT
>TRBV5-4|NA|TRBJ2-1|TRBD1
CASSLAENRGNEQFF
TGTGCCAGCAGCTTGGCCGAGAACAGGGGGAATGAGCAGTTCTTC
>TRBV19|NA|TRBJ1-1|NA
CASSIDGGVGTEAFF
TGTGCCAGTAGTATAGATGGAGGGGTCGGCACTGAAGCTTTCTTT
>TRBV5-1|NA|TRBJ2-5|NA
CASSLERPGETQYF
TGCGCCAGCAGCTTGGAGAGGCCGGGGGAGACCCAGTACTTC
>TRBV7-9|NA|TRBJ2-1|TRBD2
CASSPPFSGGPYNEQFF
TGTGCCAGCAGCCCTCCGTTTAGCGGGGGACCCTACAATGAGCAGTTCTTC
>TRBV2|many|TRBJ2-7|NA
CASSVVEQYF
TGTGCCAGCAGTGTCGTCGAGCAGTACTTC
>TRBV12-3/TRBV12-4|NA|TRBJ2-7|TRBD1
CASSYTGGYEQYF
TGTGCCAGCAGTTATACAGGGGGCTACGAGCAGTACTTC
>TRBV19|few|TRBJ1-1|TRBD1
CASSKRQGSTEAFF
TGTGCCAGTAGTAAACGACAGGGGAGCACTGAAGCTTTCTTT
>TRBV27|NA|TRBJ2-3|TRBD2
CASSFTGTSGVSSTQYF
TGTGCCAGCAGTTTCACCGGGACTAGCGGGGTTTCGAGCACGCAGTATTTT
>TRBV7-6|NA|TRBJ2-3|TRBD2
CASSLATQRGSTDTQYF
TGTGCCAGCAGCTTAGCGACCCAGCGGGGTAGCACAGATACGCAGTATTTT
>TRBV11-3|NA|TRBJ2-2|NA
CATAGFSLTGELFF
TGTGCCACCGCAGGGTTCTCGTTAACCGGGGAGCTGTTTTTT
>TRBV5-6|NA|TRBJ1-1|TRBD1
CASSTTGGTEAFF
TGTGCCAGCAGCACAACAGGGGGCACTGAAGCTTTCTTT
>TRBV5-8|NA|TRBJ1-2|NA
CASSLAGELGGYTF
TGTGCCAGCAGCTTGGCCGGAGAGTTGGGTGGCTACACCTTC
>TRBV5-1|NA|TRBJ2-1|TRBD1
CASSLEGTGGAYNEQFF
TGCGCCAGCAGCTTGGAGGGGACAGGGGGCGCCTACAATGAGCAGTTCTTC
>TRBV2|NA|TRBJ2-5|NA
CASSELSGKETQYF
TGTGCCAGCAGTGAGTTGTCAGGAAAAGAGACCCAGTACTTC
>TRBV6-1|NA|TRBJ1-4|TRBD1
CASSELPGQGPQGLFF
TGTGCCAGCAGTGAACTACCGGGACAGGGCCCTCAGGGACTGTTTTTT
>TRBV5-1|once|TRBJ2-2|TRBD1
CASSFDRVSTGELFF
TGCGCCAGCAGCTTCGACAGGGTTAGCACCGGGGAGCTGTTTTTT
>TRBV11-3|NA|TRBJ2-3|NA
CASSFGGPDTQYF
TGTGCCAGCAGCTTCGGGGGGCCAGATACGCAGTATTTT
>TRBV7-9|NA|TRBJ2-5|TRBD2
CASSPPRASGQETQYF
TGTGCCAGCAGCCCTCCCAGGGCTAGCGGCCAAGAGACCCAGTACTTC
>TRBV5-1|NA|TRBJ1-1|NA
CASSLRPSTEAFF
TGCGCCAGCAGCCTACGCCCGTCCACTGAAGCTTTCTTT
>TRBV10-3|NA|TRBJ1-2|TRBD1
CAIRPGTGVDYGYTF
TGTGCCATCAGGCCCGGGACAGGGGTCGACTATGGCTACACCTTC
>TRBV27|NA|TRBJ1-2|TRBD1
CASSTTRQGGNLNYGYTF
TGTGCCAGCAGTACAACAAGACAGGGGGGCAATCTTAACTATGGCTACACCTTC
>TRBV6-6|NA|TRBJ1-3|NA
CASSTFQGSGNTIYF
TGTGCCAGCAGTACTTTCCAGGGTTCTGGAAACACCATATATTTT
>TRBV3-1/TRBV3-2|NA|TRBJ1-5|NA
CASSQDGSRAQHF
TGTGCCAGCAGCCAAGATGGGAGTAGGGCCCAGCATTTT
>TRBV2|NA|TRBJ2-1|TRBD1
CASRGDRGALVGQFF
TGTGCCAGCAGAGGGGACAGGGGGGCGCTGGTAGGGCAGTTCTTC
>TRBV14|NA|TRBJ2-4|NA
CASSQLGDIQYF
TGTGCCAGCAGCCAGTTAGGGGACATTCAGTACTTC
>TRBV3-1/TRBV3-2|NA|TRBJ1-2|TRBD1
CASSRDRGPREHGGYTF
TGTGCCAGCAGCAGGGACAGGGGTCCCCGGGAGCACGGGGGCTACACCTTC
>TRBV10-3|few|TRBJ2-3|TRBD1
CAISESWTGGTDTQYF
TGTGCCATCAGTGAGTCGTGGACAGGGGGCACAGATACGCAGTATTTT
>TRBV18|NA|TRBJ2-5|TRBD1
CASSAGTGWSETQYF
TGTGCCAGCTCCGCCGGGACAGGGTGGTCGGAGACCCAGTACTTC
>TRBV9|NA|TRBJ1-6|NA
CASSEEVMGSPLHF
TGTGCCAGCAGCGAGGAGGTGATGGGTTCACCCCTCCACTTT
>TRBV7-9|NA|TRBJ2-7|TRBD1
CASSPPQGGWTGDLGQYF
TGTGCCAGCAGCCCACCCCAGGGGGGATGGACAGGGGATCTCGGTCAGTACTTC
>TRBV27|NA|TRBJ1-1|NA
CASRLLGGAAAGVTEAFF
TGTGCCAGCAGGCTTCTGGGGGGAGCTGCGGCCGGGGTCACTGAAGCTTTCTTT
>TRBV4-3|once|TRBJ2-2|NA
CASSQGQAKNTGELFF
TGCGCCAGCAGCCAAGGGCAGGCAAAAAACACCGGGGAGCTGTTTTTT
>TRBV5-1|NA|TRBJ1-1|TRBD1
CASSLQGAPNTEAFF
TGCGCCAGCAGCTTGCAGGGGGCCCCGAACACTGAAGCTTTCTTT
>TRBV5-4|NA|TRBJ1-5|NA
CASSSQGSNQPQHF
TGTGCCAGCAGCTCACAGGGTAGCAATCAGCCCCAGCATTTT
>TRBV6-2/TRBV6-3|few|TRBJ2-7|NA
CASGFTYEQYF
TGTGCCAGCGGTTTTACCTACGAGCAGTACTTC
>TRBV6-5|NA|TRBJ2-5|NA
CASAGQMNRETQYF
TGTGCCAGCGCGGGACAGATGAATAGGGAGACCCAGTACTTC
>TRBV2|NA|TRBJ1-4|NA
CASSEALPRGMFF
TGTGCCAGCAGTGAAGCCCTGCCGAGGGGGATGTTTTTT
>TRBV19|few|TRBJ1-3|NA
CASIDGTNSGNTIYF
TGTGCCAGCATAGACGGGACAAACTCTGGAAACACCATATATTTT
>TRBV5-5|NA|TRBJ1-2|NA
CASSFNLNYGYTF
TGTGCCAGCAGCTTCAACTTAAACTATGGCTACACCTTC
>TRBV9|NA|TRBJ1-4|NA
CASSVGGNEKLFF
TGTGCCAGCAGCGTAGGAGGTAATGAAAAACTGTTTTTT
>TRBV9|NA|TRBJ1-2|NA
CASSVEGRGNYGYTF
TGTGCCAGCAGCGTAGAGGGCAGGGGAAACTATGGCTACACCTTC
>TRBV2|NA|TRBJ2-4|TRBD2
CASSRHSGGAGIQYF
TGTGCCAGCAGTAGACATAGCGGGGGGGCTGGCATTCAGTACTTC
>TRBV19|once|TRBJ1-6|NA
CATREGVGKSPLHF
TGTGCCACTAGAGAGGGGGTGGGAAAATCACCCCTCCACTTT
>TRBV5-6|NA|TRBJ2-1|TRBD2
CASSYGTSTYEQFF
TGTGCCAGCAGCTATGGGACTAGCACGTATGAGCAGTTCTTC
>TRBV15|NA|TRBJ1-5|NA
CATSKNREGQPQHF
TGTGCCACCAGCAAAAACAGGGAAGGCCAGCCCCAGCATTTT
>TRBV11-3|NA|TRBJ2-1|TRBD1
CASSLGGQGSGYNEQFF
TGTGCCAGCAGCTTAGGGGGACAGGGGTCGGGCTACAATGAGCAGTTCTTC
>TRBV7-9|NA|TRBJ1-2|NA
CASTAGASFYGYTF
TGTGCCAGCACTGCAGGGGCCTCCTTTTATGGCTACACCTTC
>TRBV10-3|NA|TRBJ2-7|NA
CAISDRDEQYF
TGTGCCATCAGTGACAGGGACGAGCAGTACTTC
>TRBV19|NA|TRBJ2-2|NA
CAGRRSSNTGELFF
TGTGCCGGGAGAAGGTCGTCAAACACCGGGGAGCTGTTTTTT
>TRBV6-5|NA|TRBJ1-5|NA
CASSQQGRGQPQHF
TGTGCCAGCAGTCAACAGGGAAGGGGCCAGCCCCAGCATTTT
>TRBV5-1|NA|TRBJ2-2|TRBD2
CASSLESGGNTGELFF
TGCGCCAGCAGCTTGGAAAGCGGGGGGAACACCGGGGAGCTGTTTTTT
>TRBV4-1|NA|TRBJ2-3|TRBD2
CASSQGGLFTDTQYF
TGCGCCAGCAGCCAGGGGGGACTATTCACAGATACGCAGTATTTT